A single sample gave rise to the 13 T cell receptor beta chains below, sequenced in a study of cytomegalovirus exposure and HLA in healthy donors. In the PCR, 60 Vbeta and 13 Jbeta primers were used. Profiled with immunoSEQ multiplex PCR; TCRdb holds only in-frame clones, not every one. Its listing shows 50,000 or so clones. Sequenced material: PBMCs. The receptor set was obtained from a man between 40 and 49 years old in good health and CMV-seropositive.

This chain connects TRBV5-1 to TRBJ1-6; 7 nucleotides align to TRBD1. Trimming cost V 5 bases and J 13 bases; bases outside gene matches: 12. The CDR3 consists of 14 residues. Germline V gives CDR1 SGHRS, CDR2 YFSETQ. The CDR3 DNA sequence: TGCGCCAGCAGTTCGACAGGGCCGCCGGGGCCCCTCCACTTT. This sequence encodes CASSSTGPPGPLHF.

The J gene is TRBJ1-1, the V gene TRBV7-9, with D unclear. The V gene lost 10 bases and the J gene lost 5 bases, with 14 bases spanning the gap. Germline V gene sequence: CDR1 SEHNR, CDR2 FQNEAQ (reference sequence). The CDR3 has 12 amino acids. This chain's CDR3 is CATHSVETEAFF. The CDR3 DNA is TGTGCCACCCACTCGGTCGAGACTGAAGCTTTCTTT.

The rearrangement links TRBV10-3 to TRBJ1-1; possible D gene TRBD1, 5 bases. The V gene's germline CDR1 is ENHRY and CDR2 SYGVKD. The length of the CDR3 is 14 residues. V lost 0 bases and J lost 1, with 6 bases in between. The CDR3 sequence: CAISESRGNTEAFF. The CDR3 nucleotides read TGTGCCATCAGTGAGTCTAGGGGGAACACTGAAGCTTTCTTT.

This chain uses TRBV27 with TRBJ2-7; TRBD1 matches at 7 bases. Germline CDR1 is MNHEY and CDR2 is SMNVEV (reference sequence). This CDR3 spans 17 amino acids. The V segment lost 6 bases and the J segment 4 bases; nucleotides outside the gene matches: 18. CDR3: CASRTPLRQGVRYEQYF. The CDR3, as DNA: TGTGCCAGCAGAACCCCCCTTCGACAGGGAGTTCGGTACGAGCAGTACTTC.

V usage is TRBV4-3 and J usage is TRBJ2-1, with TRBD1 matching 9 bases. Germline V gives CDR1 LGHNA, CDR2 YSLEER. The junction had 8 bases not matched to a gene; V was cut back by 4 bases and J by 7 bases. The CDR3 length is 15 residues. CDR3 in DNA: TGCGCCAGCAGCCCAACCGCGGGACAGGGAAATGAGCAGTTCTTC. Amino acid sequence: CASSPTAGQGNEQFF.

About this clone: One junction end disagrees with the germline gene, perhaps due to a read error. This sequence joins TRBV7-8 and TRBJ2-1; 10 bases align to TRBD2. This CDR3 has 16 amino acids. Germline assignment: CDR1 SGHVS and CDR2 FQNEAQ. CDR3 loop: CASSLAGASTYNEQFF. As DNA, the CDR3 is TGTGCCAGCAGCCTAGCGGGAGCCTCGACCTACAATGAGCAGTTCTTC.

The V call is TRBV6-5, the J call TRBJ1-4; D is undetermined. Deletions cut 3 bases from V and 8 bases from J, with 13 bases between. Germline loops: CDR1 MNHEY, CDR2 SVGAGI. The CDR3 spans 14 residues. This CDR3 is CASSYFGRREKLFF. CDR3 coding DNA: TGTGCCAGCAGTTATTTCGGGAGGCGCGAAAAACTGTTTTTT.

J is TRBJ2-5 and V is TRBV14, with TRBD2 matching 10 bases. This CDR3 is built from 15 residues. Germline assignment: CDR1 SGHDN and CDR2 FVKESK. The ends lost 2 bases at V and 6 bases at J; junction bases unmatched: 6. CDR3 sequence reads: CASSQRPSGSKTQYF. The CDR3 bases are TGTGCCAGCAGCCAAAGACCTAGCGGGAGTAAGACCCAGTACTTC.

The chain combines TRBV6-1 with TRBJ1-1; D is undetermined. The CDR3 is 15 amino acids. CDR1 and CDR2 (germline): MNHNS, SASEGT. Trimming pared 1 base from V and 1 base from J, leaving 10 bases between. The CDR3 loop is CASSEGGGKNTEAFF. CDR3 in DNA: TGTGCCAGCAGTGAAGGGGGAGGAAAGAACACTGAAGCTTTCTTT.

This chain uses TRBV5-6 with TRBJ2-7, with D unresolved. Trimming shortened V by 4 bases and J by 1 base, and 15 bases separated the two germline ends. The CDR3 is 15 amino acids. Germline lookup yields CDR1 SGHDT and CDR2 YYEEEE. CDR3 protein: CASSLIRPLSYEQYF. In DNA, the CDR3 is TGTGCCAGCAGCCTTATCCGTCCCTTGTCCTACGAGCAGTACTTC. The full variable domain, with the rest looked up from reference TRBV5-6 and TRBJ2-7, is DAGVTQSPTHLIKTRGQQVTLRCSPKSGHDTVSWYQQALGQGPQFIFQYYEEEERQRGNFPDRFSGHQFPNYSSELNVNALLLGDSALYLCASSLIRPLSYEQYFGPGTRLTVT.

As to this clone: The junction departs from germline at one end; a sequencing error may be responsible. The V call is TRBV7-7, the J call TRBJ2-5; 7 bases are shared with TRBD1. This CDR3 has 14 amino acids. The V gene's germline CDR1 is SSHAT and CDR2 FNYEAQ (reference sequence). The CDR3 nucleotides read TGTGCTAGCAGCTACAACAGGGGAACAGAGACCCAGTACTTC. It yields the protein CASSYNRGTETQYF. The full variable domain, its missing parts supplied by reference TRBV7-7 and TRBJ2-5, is GAGVSQSPRYKVTKRGQDVTLRCDPISSHATLYWYQQALGQGPEFLTYFNYEAQPDKSGLPSDRFSAERPEGSISTLTIQRTEQRDSAMYRCASSYNRGTETQYFGPGTRLLVL.

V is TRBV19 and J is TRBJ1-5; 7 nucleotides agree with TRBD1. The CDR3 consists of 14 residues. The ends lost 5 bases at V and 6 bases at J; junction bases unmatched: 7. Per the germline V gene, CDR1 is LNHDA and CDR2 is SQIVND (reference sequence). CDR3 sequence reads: CASSLQGTGQPQHF. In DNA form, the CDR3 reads TGTGCCAGTAGTTTACAGGGGACCGGTCAGCCCCAGCATTTT.

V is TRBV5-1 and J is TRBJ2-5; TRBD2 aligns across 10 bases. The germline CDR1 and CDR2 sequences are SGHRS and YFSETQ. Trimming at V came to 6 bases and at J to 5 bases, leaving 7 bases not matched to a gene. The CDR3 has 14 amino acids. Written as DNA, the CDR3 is TGCGCCAGCAATGGAGCGGGGGGGCGGGAGACCCAGTACTTC. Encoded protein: CASNGAGGRETQYF.